This T cell receptor (beta chain) was captured in a study of identical twins. Points from the study as a whole: The analysis was cross-sectional rather than longitudinal within donors. Out-of-frame alpha sequences shared by twins were enriched for low generation probability.

TCRdb recomputed calls from the 5' RACE reads with MiXCR, one row per CDR3 protein. The data show a few hundred thousand distinct CDR3 sequences, about 10% seen once. This clonotype was seen many times. The antigen remains undetermined. The V and J ends lost 3 bases and 5 bases respectively, with 6 bases between them. CDR3 length: 12 amino acids. CDR1 KGHDR and CDR2 SFDVKD come from the germline V gene. V gene TRBV24-1 combines with J gene TRBJ1-2; no firm D call. The receptor's source is a man in his forties or fifties in good health. Sequencing was performed on memory T cells sorted from blood. The CDR3 DNA sequence: TGTGCCACCAGTGATGAAGCATATGGCTACACCTTC. It yields the protein CATSDEAYGYTF.